The 27 T cell receptor beta chains in this list originate from one sample, sequenced in a study of cytomegalovirus exposure and HLA in healthy donors. PCR involved 60 Vbeta and 13 Jbeta primers. Profiled with immunoSEQ multiplex PCR; TCRdb holds only in-frame clones, not every one. Its listing shows over 200,000 clones. What was sequenced was PBMCs. The receptors shown here come from a young woman in good health and CMV-seropositive.

The genes are TRBV7-9 and TRBJ2-6; D is unresolved. V lost 0 bases to trimming and J lost 4 bases, with 4 bases between them. Germline V gene sequence: CDR1 SEHNR, CDR2 FQNEAQ (reference sequence). This CDR3 region has 14 residues. CDR3 sequence reads: CASSLARGANVLTF. The CDR3 DNA reads TGTGCCAGCAGCTTAGCGCGCGGGGCCAACGTCCTGACTTTC.

The V call is TRBV5-4, the J call TRBJ1-4, with 7 bases aligning to TRBD1. V gave up 2 bases and J gave up 8 bases; unmatched junction bases: 12. This CDR3 has 16 amino acids. In germline, CDR1 is SGHNT, CDR2 YYREEE (reference sequence). This CDR3 is CASSFFNRGRPEKLFF. As DNA, the CDR3 is TGTGCCAGCAGCTTTTTTAACAGGGGTCGTCCGGAAAAACTGTTTTTT.

The rearrangement joins TRBV15 to TRBJ1-2, with 7 bases matching TRBD1. Germline CDR1 LNHNV, CDR2 YYDKDF (reference sequence). V shed 3 bases and J 5 bases; nucleotides not matched to a gene: 3. The CDR3 is 13 amino acids. DNA of the CDR3: TGTGCCACCAGCAGCGACAGGGTTTATGGCTACACCTTC. It codes for CATSSDRVYGYTF.

The chain links TRBV4-1 to TRBJ2-3; TRBD2 aligns across 8 bases. This CDR3 contains 16 residues. V lost 5 bases and J lost 4; bases outside the gene matches: 11. Germline V gene sequence: CDR1 MGHRA, CDR2 YSYEKL. Here the CDR3 reads CASSLREGLGSDTQYF. CDR3 sequence (DNA): TGCGCCAGCAGCTTAAGGGAGGGACTAGGCTCAGATACGCAGTATTTT.

V and J are TRBV6-5 and TRBJ2-2; 10 nucleotides match TRBD1. With V trimmed by 2 bases and J by 6 bases, 3 bases remained unmatched. The CDR3 spans 15 residues. Germline values: CDR1 MNHEY, CDR2 SVGAGI. CDR3 region: CASSYLGQGSGELFF. Written as DNA, the CDR3 is TGTGCCAGCAGTTACCTGGGACAGGGGTCCGGGGAGCTGTTTTTT.

The chain carries TRBV5-4 and TRBJ1-1; the D gene is possibly TRBD1 (6 bases). CDR1 and CDR2 (germline): SGHNT, YYREEE (reference sequence). The V and J ends lost 0 bases and 3 bases respectively, with 18 bases between them. CDR3 length: 17 residues. CDR3 sequence (DNA): TGTGCCAGCAGCTTGGATGGGTTTTGGGGGCAGGACACTGAAGCTTTCTTT. As protein: CASSLDGFWGQDTEAFF.

This rearrangement joins TRBV5-4 to TRBJ1-2, with 8 bases that match TRBD1. V dropped 3 bases and J dropped 4; count of bases not matched to a gene: 8. The CDR3 loop spans 15 amino acids. The germline V gene has CDR1 SGHNT and CDR2 YYREEE (reference sequence). The CDR3 DNA reads TGTGCCAGCAGCTCTGGACAGGGCGCAAGCTATGGCTACACCTTC. It encodes CASSSGQGASYGYTF.

The chain is built from TRBV11-2 and TRBJ1-5; 7 positions agree with TRBD1. The CDR3 covers 15 residues. CDR1 is SGHAT, CDR2 FQNNGV, per germline. V was pared by 0 bases and J by 3 bases, with 2 bases of the junction left unmatched. The CDR3 DNA reads as TGTGCCAGCAGCTTAGACAGGGGGTACAATCAGCCCCAGCATTTT. This gives the protein CASSLDRGYNQPQHF.

V and J are TRBV15 and TRBJ2-5, with 8 bases identical to TRBD2. Near its end, the DNA agrees better with TRBJ2-7, so the J call may be wrong. CDR1 is LNHNV, CDR2 YYDKDF, per germline (reference sequence). The CDR3 covers 17 residues. As DNA, the CDR3 is TGTGCCACCAGCAGAGATTCGGGGGGGCCCAACTCCTACGAGCAGTACTTC. Encoded protein: CATSRDSGGPNSYEQYF.

The chain joins TRBV6-5 to TRBJ2-7; 10 bases align to TRBD2. Per germline, CDR1 MNHEY and CDR2 SVGAGI. This CDR3 is 16 amino acids long. V dropped 0 bases and J dropped 6; count of bases not matched to a gene: 8. The CDR3 DNA reads as TGTGCCAGCAGTTACTCAGGGGTAGCGGGAGGTCGCGAGCAGTACTTC. This encodes CASSYSGVAGGREQYF.

J is TRBJ1-3 and V is TRBV30; maybe TRBD1 (6 bases). Trimming removed 3 bases from V and 0 bases from J, with 9 bases in between. The germline CDR1 and CDR2 sequences are GTSNPN and SVGIG (reference sequence). The CDR3 loop spans 14 amino acids. The CDR3 bases are TGTGCCTGGAGGGGGACATTCTCTGGAAACACCATATATTTT. It translates to CAWRGTFSGNTIYF.

The gene calls are TRBV10-3 and TRBJ2-1; possibly TRBD2 for D (6 bases). The CDR3 is 14 residues long. Per germline, CDR1 ENHRY and CDR2 SYGVKD. V lost 7 bases and J lost 0, with 10 bases in between. The CDR3 reads CAIKEGSSYNEQFF. The CDR3 DNA follows: TGTGCCATCAAGGAGGGGAGCTCCTACAATGAGCAGTTCTTC.

The CDR3 DNA is TGCGCCAGCAGGCCGGGACAGGGTGAAGCTTTCTTT. Its translation: CASRPGQGEAFF. This rearrangement joins TRBV5-1 to TRBJ1-1, with 9 bases fitting TRBD1. Germline trimming cut 5 bases from V and 7 bases from J; bases unmatched to any gene: 3. This CDR3 region has 12 residues. Germline CDR1 SGHRS, CDR2 YFSETQ.

The chain recombines TRBV6-1 with TRBJ2-5; D call uncertain. Germline V gives CDR1 MNHNS, CDR2 SASEGT. This CDR3 comprises 10 residues. Between the trimmed V and J ends, which lost 7 bases and 2 bases, there was a span of 2 bases. The CDR3 nucleotides are TGTGCCAGCACTCAAGAGACCCAGTACTTC. This translates into CASTQETQYF.

The CDR3 nucleotides are TGTGCCAGCAGCTTACAGGGGGCGGCTGAAGCTTTCTTT. Its protein is CASSLQGAAEAFF. V is TRBV7-8 and J is TRBJ1-1, with 8 bases matching TRBD1. The V gene's germline CDR1 is SGHVS and CDR2 FQNEAQ. This CDR3 comprises 13 residues. Losses at the gene ends were 2 bases for V and 6 bases for J; bases not matched to a gene: 2.

The V and J genes are TRBV18 and TRBJ1-1; 10 bases agree with TRBD1. The V gene's germline CDR1 is KGHSH and CDR2 LQKENI. Unmatched junction bases numbered 4, after V lost 3 bases and J lost 0 bases. The CDR3 has 16 amino acids. The CDR3 coding sequence is TGTGCCAGCTCACCCGCGACAGGGGGCGTGAACACTGAAGCTTTCTTT. Amino acid sequence: CASSPATGGVNTEAFF. Full variable domain (rest looked up from reference TRBV18 and TRBJ1-1): NAGVMQNPRHLVRRRGQEARLRCSPMKGHSHVYWYRQLPEEGLKFMVYLQKENIIDESGMPKERFSAEFPKEGPSILRIQQVVRGDSAAYFCASSPATGGVNTEAFFGQGTRLTVV.

V gene TRBV15 combines with J gene TRBJ2-7; D is unresolved. The CDR3 covers 13 residues. With 0 bases removed from V and 3 bases from J, the gap between germline ends came to 6 bases. The germline gives CDR1 LNHNV, CDR2 YYDKDF (reference sequence). CDR3 in DNA: TGTGCCACCAGCAGAGATCCAATCTACGAGCAGTACTTC. The encoded protein is CATSRDPIYEQYF.

The CDR3 region is CASRKTTGGYGYTF. The CDR3, as DNA: TGTGCCAGCAGAAAGACGACGGGGGGCTATGGCTACACCTTC. This chain uses TRBV2 with TRBJ1-2; possibly TRBD1 for D (5 bases). Germline CDR1 reads SNHLY; CDR2 reads FYNNEI. The CDR3 is 14 amino acids. V gave up 6 bases and J gave up 4 bases, with 15 bases separating them.

This chain joins TRBV5-8 and TRBJ1-3; D is undetermined. The CDR3 totals 14 residues. V was trimmed by 1 base and J by 4 bases, leaving 9 bases between them. In germline, CDR1 is SGHTS, CDR2 YDEGEE. DNA of the CDR3: TGTGCCAGCAGCTTGCCTTCTTCCGGAAACACCATATATTTT. This sequence encodes CASSLPSSGNTIYF.

The rearrangement uses TRBV28 and TRBJ2-7, with 7 bases lining up with TRBD1. The ends lost 7 bases at V and 5 bases at J; junction bases unmatched: 17. There are 16 residues in the CDR3. Germline lookup yields CDR1 MDHEN and CDR2 SYDVKM. The CDR3 sequence is CASKGQGENIRNEQYF. The CDR3 nucleotides are TGTGCCAGCAAGGGGCAGGGGGAAAATATACGCAACGAGCAGTACTTC.

The chain is built from TRBV4-3 and TRBJ2-3; D unresolved. The CDR3 length is 14 residues. The germline CDR1 and CDR2 sequences are LGHNA and YSLEER. The V and J ends lost 1 base and 4 bases respectively, with 9 bases between them. The CDR3 DNA reads as TGCGCCAGCAGCCAAGGGTACTATCCAGATACGCAGTATTTT. Its protein is CASSQGYYPDTQYF.

This chain joins TRBV11-2 and TRBJ2-5; TRBD1 is a possible D gene (5 bases). The V end lost 0 bases, the J end lost 4 bases, and 18 bases lay between the germline ends. The CDR3 has 17 residues. Germline lookup yields CDR1 SGHAT and CDR2 FQNNGV. The CDR3 region has the DNA TGTGCCAGCAGCTTAGATGGAAGACCAATGCAGGGAGAGACCCAGTACTTC. Translating gives CASSLDGRPMQGETQYF.

Comment on this clone: Other DNA variants within this sample encode the same CDR3. This chain uses TRBV6-5 with TRBJ2-7, with D uncertain. The CDR3 contains 11 residues. Germline V CDR1 and CDR2: MNHEY, SVGAGI. V gave up 2 bases and J gave up 4 bases, with 3 bases separating them. Here the CDR3 reads CASSYLYEQYF. The CDR3 DNA follows: TGTGCCAGCAGTTACCTATACGAGCAGTACTTC.

CDR3 sequence (DNA): TGTGCCAGCTCAGAGGGACAGGGGACCGCTGGCTACACCTTC. It encodes CASSEGQGTAGYTF. The J gene is TRBJ1-2, the V gene TRBV18; 10 nucleotides line up with TRBD1. Germline assignment: CDR1 KGHSH and CDR2 LQKENI. The V segment lost 5 bases and the J segment 7 bases; nucleotides outside the gene matches: 7. This CDR3 has 14 residues.

The chain links TRBV7-2 to TRBJ2-7; 7 bases match TRBD2. The CDR3 consists of 14 residues. The junction had 10 bases not matched to a gene; V was cut back by 5 bases and J by 6 bases. Germline assignment: CDR1 SGHTA and CDR2 FQGNSA. The CDR3 coding sequence is TGTGCCAGCAGCCAGACTAGCTCCCTTGCCGAGCAGTACTTC. It translates to CASSQTSSLAEQYF.

This sequence joins TRBV4-2 and TRBJ2-3, with D perhaps TRBD2 (5 bases). The germline V gene encodes CDR1 LGHNA and CDR2 YNFKEQ. Trimming removed 10 bases from V and 0 bases from J, with 17 bases in between. This CDR3 contains 15 residues. The CDR3 sequence: CATAPWLASTDTQYF. DNA of the CDR3: TGTGCCACCGCTCCTTGGCTAGCTAGCACAGATACGCAGTATTTT.

The J gene is TRBJ2-7, the V gene TRBV27; TRBD1 agrees at 7 bases. The trim removed 3 bases at V and 4 bases at J, leaving 9 bases unmatched. The V gene's germline CDR1 is MNHEY and CDR2 SMNVEV (reference sequence). This CDR3 contains 15 residues. For the CDR3, the DNA is TGTGCCAGCAGTTTTACCGCTACAGGGGCTTACGAGCAGTACTTC. It specifies CASSFTATGAYEQYF.